This section outlines one T cell receptor beta chain sequence together with its context. Its antigen is not known. Each of the CD4+ naive, central memory, regulatory and stem cell-like memory populations was sorted via CD45RO/CCR7/CD25/CD127/CD95/CD27. Germline-derived CDR1 and CDR2 are MDHEN and SYDVKM. Trimming took 8 bases from V and 4 from J, leaving 12 bases between them. The length of the CDR3 is 12 residues. This sample was included in a study of beta chain features in type 1 diabetes. The study's findings and limits: Patients with type 1 diabetes showed fewer VDJ junction insertions and more deletions. There was a moderate but significant shortening of TCRB CDR3s in all four CD4+ subsets of Type 1 diabetes patients.

The entirety of the isolated RNA underwent reverse transcription, so expressed TCRB transcripts were sequenced. Generated by immunoSEQ multiplex PCR, the TCRdb table keeps only in-frame clones and is missing some. The sample holds a few hundred thousand clones, 10% to 15% seen once. This TCR came from a woman between 18 and 29 years old with type 1 diabetes. The chain employs TRBV28 and TRBJ2-7; D may be TRBD1 (6 bases). Specimen: naive CD4+ T cells from blood. The CDR3 nucleotides are TGTGCCAGCGGGGGCAGCTTATACGAGCAGTACTTC. Translated: CASGGSLYEQYF.